The source of this T cell receptor beta chain is a study of response to subunit inactivated influenza vaccine. In its sample, this clonotype was seen a few times. TCRdb used MiXCR to reprocess the RT-PCR reads, holding one entry per CDR3 protein. Of about 500,000 distinct CDR3 sequences listed, approximately 15% are singletons. This CDR3 spans 16 amino acids. Germline CDR1 reads MNHEY; CDR2 reads SVGEGT. V gave up 2 bases and J gave up 0 bases, with 12 bases separating them. The source is a man aged 50-75 years who received an inactivated influenza vaccine. The input for sequencing was CD4+ T cells sorted from PBMCs, taken roughly 24 months after vaccination. The rearrangement links TRBV6-2 or TRBV6-3 to TRBJ2-3; D unresolved. This chain's CDR3 is CASSYGVSSSTDTQYF. The CDR3 DNA reads TGTGCCAGCAGTTACGGAGTCTCTTCTAGCACAGATACGCAGTATTTT.